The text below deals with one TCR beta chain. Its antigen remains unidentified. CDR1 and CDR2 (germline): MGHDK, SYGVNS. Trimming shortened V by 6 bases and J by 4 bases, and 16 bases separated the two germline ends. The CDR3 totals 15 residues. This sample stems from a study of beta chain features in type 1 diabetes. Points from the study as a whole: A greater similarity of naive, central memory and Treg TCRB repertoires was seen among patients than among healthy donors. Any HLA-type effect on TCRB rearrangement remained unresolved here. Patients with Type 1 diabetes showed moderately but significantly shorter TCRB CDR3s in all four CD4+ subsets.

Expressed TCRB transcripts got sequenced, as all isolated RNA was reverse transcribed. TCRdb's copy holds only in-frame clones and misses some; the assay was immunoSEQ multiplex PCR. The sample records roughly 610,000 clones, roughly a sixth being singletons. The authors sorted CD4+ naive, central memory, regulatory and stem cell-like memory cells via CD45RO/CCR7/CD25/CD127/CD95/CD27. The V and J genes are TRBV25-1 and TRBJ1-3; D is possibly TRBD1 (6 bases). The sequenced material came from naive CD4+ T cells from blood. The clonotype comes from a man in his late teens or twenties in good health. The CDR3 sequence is CASSPIQGQGNTIYF. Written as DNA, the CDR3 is TGTGCCAGCAGCCCTATACAGGGTCAGGGAAACACCATATATTTT.